This T cell receptor (beta chain) came from a study of cytomegalovirus exposure and HLA in healthy donors (dated by TCRdb to between 2016 and 2019). For the study in its entirety: In an earlier analysis of around 540 of the donors, around 300 Gb of sequence data and approximately 120 million unique TCR beta sequences from some 170 million T cells were reported. Rather than drawing on any new phenotypic data, the later analysis identified candidate immune exposures from TCR beta sequences and the way those sequences occurred across donors. In addition to the first cohort of several hundred subjects, a separate validation cohort of about 120 different subjects was used. Roughly five DR-DQ haplotypes were treated as single units for association and clustering because of strong linkage in the cohort. The aim of the study was to test whether cataloging public T cell receptors could identify signatures of past pathogen exposure. On average, roughly 200,000 unique TCR beta nucleotide sequences were sequenced per donor among 398 genotyped donors of the cohort, with roughly 18% of those sequences being non-productive. In an earlier analysis of around 540 of the donors, high-throughput TCR beta sequencing was used to judge whether each TCR beta V gene segment behaved as functional or pseudogenic. Donor age, sex, ethnicity and CMV serostatus were compiled alongside the repertoire data. An early release covering roughly 640 HLA-typed donors comprised 300 to 350 gigabases of sequencing data and around 85 million unique TCR sequences. A later analysis re-examined previously published TCR beta repertoires from about 670 donors and added high-resolution HLA genotyping to investigate patterns of TCR occurrence. Of the roughly 400 genotyped donors, approximately 80% fell in the genetic ancestry cluster associated with self-reported Caucasian donors. The number of donors typed differed by locus, with roughly 629-640 for A, B, C, DRB1 and DQB1, over 500 for DQA1, 600 to 610 for DPA1, and approximately 470 for DPB1. The study combined high-throughput TCR immunosequencing, statistical association of individual TCRs with disease status, and machine learning to predict cytomegalovirus infection status. Every repertoire in the discovery cohort had been generated on one and the same sequencing platform. A later genetic analysis took genome-wide SNP genotypes for about 55% of the 666 donors and used that subset as a discovery cohort. Both class I and class II loci were covered by HLA typing, at four-digit resolution. The T cell repertoires of several hundred subjects were profiled by immunosequencing and related to cytomegalovirus serostatus. The paper as a whole reports these results and caveats: The authors suggested that the approach could potentially be generalized to other disease states and immunological phenotypes. Around 16 rarely observed V segments, including chromosome 9 orphons, were excluded from the earlier analysis of approximately 600 of the donors because counts were too low. HLA typing was unavailable for some donors at each locus, so association tests used only the typed subset. A later genetic analysis associated a missense DCLRE1C variant with V-gene and J-gene trimming of TCR beta chains, and an independent cohort replicated the association. In an earlier analysis of about 600 of the donors, most TCR beta V segments appeared in productive rearrangements about 90% or about 30% of the time, broadly matching IMGT annotations. According to a later genetic analysis, donors in an Asian-associated ancestry cluster had fewer N-insertions in productive TCRs than the approximately 690-donor mean. Sequencing depth was assumed to be roughly uniform across donors in the presence/absence analyses, though that assumption may not hold. A group of highly shared sequence variants was considered likely to be a technical artifact of the sequencing pipeline. Some IMGT-functional V segments, including TRBV6-2 and TRBV6-3, could not be distinguished by the 87-base-pair reads and were therefore excluded. In a later analysis, HLA-associated TCR beta chains were found to be more clonally expanded and to have lower generation probabilities than equally common non-associated chains. In vitro tests confirmed that a few of the cytomegalovirus-associated TCR beta chains recognize cytomegalovirus antigens. In both the original and validation cohorts, the classifier was reported to diagnose cytomegalovirus status with high specificity and sensitivity. A further reported finding was that TCR beta sequences accurately predicted the HLA-A and HLA-B alleles for most subjects in the first cohort. In a later analysis, several top co-occurrence clusters were reported to appear linked to parvovirus B19, influenza, CMV and Epstein-Barr virus. CMV serostatus was the only immune exposure information available for the cohort. The study listed approximately 150 TCR beta chains as associated with cytomegalovirus. Linkage disequilibrium might explain the correlated functional status among segregating V segments, but an unknown experimental factor could not be ruled out. Assigning TCR associations to individual alleles was difficult when HLA alleles, especially DR and DQ, strongly co-occurred. The cohort was sequenced for TCR beta chains only, and without alpha or paired-chain data the features that could be detected were limited. Most TCR sequences were seen in very few donors, while some public TCRs were found in many individuals. According to a later analysis, TCR association rates differed among HLA loci, with DRB1 alleles showing the most associated TCRs and HLA-C alleles showing the fewest. According to a later analysis, most CMV-associated TCR beta chains appeared to be HLA-restricted, and the HLA associations seemed to be driven largely by CMV exposure. In a later analysis, over 15,000 TCR beta sequences were associated with specific HLA alleles at a false discovery rate of 0.05.

V is cut by 5 bases and J by 0 bases, and the space between the germline ends is 14 bases. CDR1 and CDR2, per the germline V gene, are SGHVS and FQNEAQ. The CDR3 spans 16 residues, from the cysteine through the phenylalanine. Only CDR3 DNA remains: 48 bases, in frame from the first base. Of note for this clone: Its specific antigen is unknown. No base quality values were provided; no much bigger clone lies one nucleotide off.

The cohort was made up of approximately 700 healthy bone marrow donors. Cohort members were all nominally healthy when sampled, although unrecorded immune exposures were likely present. The donor was CMV seropositive and was included in the group of some 290 seropositive cohort members. Each donor provided a peripheral blood sample, and peripheral blood mononuclear cells were used for TCR beta sequencing. The Qiagen DNeasy Blood Extraction Kit was used to extract genomic DNA from the blood cell samples. The library was produced with the immunoSEQ multiplex PCR assay. The multiplex PCR relied on a mix of 60 forward primers for TCR Vbeta segments and 13 reverse primers for TCR Jbeta segments. The CDR3 region of rearranged TCR beta genes was amplified from genomic DNA by a multiplex PCR assay. Amplified TCR beta libraries were sequenced as 87-base-pair reads on the Illumina HiSeq System. As for the original processing: In a later analysis, tens of millions of unique TCR beta chains were counted across the 650 to 700 repertoires, and about 10 million of these chains were shared by at least two donors. Raw reads were error-corrected and collapsed into unique sequences with a nearest-neighbor algorithm that merged closely related sequences to remove PCR and sequencing errors. CDR3 sequences were aligned to IMGT reference sequences to assign V, D and J gene segments. For a sequence to be retained, at least a six-nucleotide match to both a V gene segment and a J gene segment was required. Rearrangements were called productive when the CDR3 lacked stop codons and stayed in frame with V and J; all others were non-productive. Following IMGT convention, CDR3 was defined as the stretch from the second conserved V-encoded cysteine to the conserved J-encoded phenylalanine. The earlier analysis of 500 to 650 of the donors excluded any sequence lacking an unambiguous match to a single V gene segment. In an earlier analysis of about 590 of the donors, a V segment was called functional when productive rearrangements were above 56.7%, and segregating when the standard deviation between donors exceeded 5%. A statistical classification framework was built for diagnosing cytomegalovirus status from the catalog of TCR beta chain sequences. V and J gene assignment, in a later analysis, came from comparing TCR nucleotide sequences with IMGT/GENE-DB human TR gene sequences. The TCRdist pipeline was used in a later analysis to assign CDR3 sequences and most-parsimonious VDJ recombination scenarios. A later analysis defined each TCR beta chain by its CDR3 amino acid sequence plus V-gene family, and excluded reads lacking a unique V-gene family. In a later analysis, some 600 highly shared, low-generation-probability nucleotide sequences were removed to address suspected cross-contamination and a sequencing artifact. In a later analysis, a clonal expansion index for each public chain was calculated from normalized within-repertoire ranks of inferred template counts. A later analysis computed generation probabilities with a VDJ recombination model fitted to out-of-frame rearrangements, and checked the results against IGoR. In a later analysis, TCR-TCR, TCR-HLA and TCR-CMV co-occurrence was scored with hypergeometric tests, and a repertoire-size bias correction was applied to TCR pairs. To estimate false discovery rates, a later analysis permuted the HLA or CMV assignments 20 times. In a later analysis, co-occurring TCRs were grouped using DBSCAN, with TCRdist sequence similarity added in when clustering inside HLA-allele-positive subsets. Co-occurrence clustering excluded repertoires with fewer than 30,000 or more than 120,000 public chains, plus five with anomalous nucleotide sharing. Here the immuneACCESS table is served through TCRdb, limited to in-frame sequences with V and J called. Missing clones are a known gap in these copies; in checked studies unresolved V genes cover under half, and the rest lacks a known reason. The V and J calls and clone size were taken over from that table, and D and trimming were inferred from the DNA. In all, the sample holds 150,000 to 200,000 clones, and approximately 75% of those were seen once. The ten largest clones take up 3.7% of the sample.

The receptor was derived from a man aged 25-40 years in good health and CMV-seropositive. Sequencing was performed on PBMCs. The chain employs TRBV7-8 and TRBJ1-5; the D gene is perhaps TRBD1, on 6 matching bases. The bases are TGTGCCAGCAGCGAGAGACGGACAGATAGCAATCAGCCCCAGCATTTT. It encodes CASSERRTDSNQPQHF.